The rows below give T cell receptor beta chains drawn from one sample of a study of blood T cell repertoires in COVID-19. The protocol was immunoSEQ multiplex PCR, while the TCRdb copy is restricted to in-frame clones and leaves out a portion. The data contain 200,000 to 300,000 clones, 70% to 90% of them singletons. The sequenced sample consisted of peripheral blood. Every receptor here comes from a woman aged 50 to 60 with acute or convalescent COVID-19. Both conserved end residues are part of each CDR3. A D gene is named only where the DNA matches it firmly. Some rows have no size entry. The others give once, few or many, or a class for an expanded clone.

TRBV2,TRBJ1-2,13,.,.,CASKGDTNYGYTF,TGTGCCAGCAAGGGGGACACCAACTATGGCTACACCTTC
TRBV5-6,TRBJ1-3,13,.,.,CASSLAVGNTIYF,TGTGCCAGCAGCTTGGCGGTAGGAAACACCATATATTTT
TRBV25-1,TRBJ2-2,16,TRBD1,.,CASSALGQGNTGELFF,TGTGCCAGCAGTGCGTTAGGACAGGGAAACACCGGGGAGCTGTTTTTT
TRBV19,TRBJ2-2,15,TRBD2,.,CASSIAGGKTGELFF,TGTGCCAGTAGTATAGCCGGGGGGAAGACCGGGGAGCTGTTTTTT
TRBV5-1,TRBJ1-4,15,.,.,CASSLETGSNEKLFF,TGCGCCAGCAGCCTAGAGACAGGCTCGAATGAAAAACTGTTTTTT
TRBV30,TRBJ1-6,16,.,.,CAWSRGFSSYNSPLHF,TGTGCCTGGAGTAGGGGGTTTAGCTCCTATAATTCACCCCTCCACTTT
TRBV5-1,TRBJ1-1,14,TRBD1,.,CASSQGQGGTEAFF,TGCGCCAGCAGCCAGGGACAGGGAGGCACTGAAGCTTTCTTT
TRBV5-1,TRBJ2-5,16,TRBD2,.,CASSFGTSGRRETQYF,TGCGCCAGCAGCTTCGGGACTAGCGGGAGGCGTGAGACCCAGTACTTC
TRBV5-8,TRBJ1-5,14,TRBD1,few,CASSLGQGYQPQHF,TGTGCCAGCAGCTTAGGACAGGGGTATCAGCCCCAGCATTTT
TRBV5-1,TRBJ1-2,14,.,.,CASSLVGQGRGYTF,TGCGCCAGCAGCTTGGTAGGGCAGGGCCGAGGCTACACCTTC
TRBV10-3,TRBJ2-7,14,TRBD1,few,CAISPHTDREEQYF,TGTGCCATCAGTCCTCATACTGACAGGGAAGAGCAGTACTTC
TRBV5-6,TRBJ1-5,13,.,.,CASSFGVDQPQHF,TGTGCCAGCAGCTTCGGGGTGGATCAGCCCCAGCATTTT
TRBV18,TRBJ1-5,16,.,.,CASSPQGQYSNQPQHF,TGTGCCAGCTCACCACAGGGACAATATAGCAATCAGCCCCAGCATTTT
TRBV7-2,TRBJ1-3,14,.,.,CASNPTRAGNTIYF,TGTGCCAGCAACCCGACACGAGCTGGAAACACCATATATTTT
TRBV6-5,TRBJ2-2,14,TRBD1,once,CASRGQGYTGELFF,TGTGCCAGCAGAGGACAGGGTTACACCGGGGAGCTGTTTTTT
TRBV27,TRBJ2-7,15,TRBD2,.,CASSRGLAAFYEQYF,TGTGCCAGCAGCCGGGGACTAGCGGCTTTCTACGAGCAGTACTTC
TRBV5-4,TRBJ1-4,16,TRBD1,.,CASSLAGGVANEKLFF,TGTGCCAGCAGCTTGGCAGGGGGCGTTGCTAATGAAAAACTGTTTTTT
TRBV5-5,TRBJ2-1,16,TRBD1,.,CASSSLGQGSYNEQFF,TGTGCCAGCAGCTCCCTAGGACAGGGCTCCTACAATGAGCAGTTCTTC
TRBV7-3,TRBJ2-1,15,TRBD1,.,CASSSTGTGRNEQFF,TGTGCCAGCAGCTCGACCGGGACAGGGCGTAATGAGCAGTTCTTC
TRBV20-1,TRBJ1-5,16,TRBD1,.,CSASPPRTGSNQPQHF,TGCAGTGCTAGTCCCCCGAGGACAGGGAGCAATCAGCCCCAGCATTTT
TRBV5-4,TRBJ2-5,16,TRBD1,.,CASSLDGPGGTETQYF,TGTGCCAGCAGCTTGGATGGGCCAGGGGGCACAGAGACCCAGTACTTC
TRBV27,TRBJ1-6,16,TRBD1,.,CASSSPLTGGNSPLHF,TGTGCCAGCAGTTCGCCCCTAACAGGGGGTAATTCACCCCTCCACTTT
TRBV6-4,TRBJ2-2,15,TRBD1,.,CASTKEDRVGGELFF,TGTGCCAGCACTAAAGAGGACAGGGTCGGCGGGGAGCTGTTTTTT
TRBV19,TRBJ2-6,13,.,.,CASSVSGANVLTF,TGTGCCAGTAGCGTCTCTGGGGCCAACGTCCTGACTTTC
TRBV7-2,TRBJ2-1,13,.,.,CASSLVFTGEQFF,TGTGCCAGCAGCTTAGTTTTTACAGGTGAGCAGTTCTTC
TRBV7-2,TRBJ2-3,15,TRBD2,.,CASSSQAGGGDTQYF,TGTGCCAGCAGCTCCCAAGCGGGAGGCGGAGATACGCAGTATTTT
TRBV28,TRBJ2-7,15,.,.,CASTPQPWARYEQYF,TGTGCCAGCACTCCTCAGCCATGGGCCCGCTACGAGCAGTACTTC
TRBV7-2,TRBJ2-2,14,.,.,CASSSQGLSGELFF,TGTGCCAGCAGCTCACAGGGTTTGAGCGGGGAGCTGTTTTTT
TRBV6-5,TRBJ1-5,15,.,once,CASSSGTPSGEPQHF,TGTGCCAGCAGCTCCGGGACGCCGAGCGGGGAGCCCCAGCATTTT
TRBV2,TRBJ2-7,13,.,.,CASSEAKSYEQYF,TGTGCCAGCAGTGAAGCTAAGAGCTACGAGCAGTACTTC
TRBV27,TRBJ1-1,17,TRBD1,.,CASSLTYGTEMNTEAFF,TGTGCCAGCAGTTTAACCTACGGGACAGAGATGAACACTGAAGCTTTCTTT
TRBV27,TRBJ1-2,15,.,few,CASSLFGGINYGYTF,TGTGCCAGCAGTTTATTTGGGGGGATCAACTATGGCTACACCTTC
TRBV5-1,TRBJ2-3,15,.,.,CASSSPSAGTNTQYF,TGCGCCAGCAGCTCGCCTTCCGCCGGGACAAATACGCAGTATTTT
TRBV7-9,TRBJ1-1,15,.,.,CASSPNEQGVTEAFF,TGTGCCAGCAGCCCGAATGAACAGGGAGTGACTGAAGCTTTCTTT
TRBV10-3,TRBJ2-7,16,TRBD1,.,CAISPTSGTGVAEQYF,TGTGCCATCAGTCCTACCAGCGGGACAGGGGTAGCCGAGCAGTACTTC
TRBV10-3,TRBJ2-1,15,TRBD1,.,CAISGDRGEENEQFF,TGTGCCATCAGTGGGGACAGGGGCGAAGAAAATGAGCAGTTCTTC
TRBV6-1,TRBJ1-3,14,.,.,CASSDSHSGNTIYF,TGTGCCAGCAGTGACAGTCACTCTGGAAACACCATATATTTT
TRBV10-3,TRBJ1-1,15,TRBD1,.,CAINRQGAANTEAFF,TGTGCCATCAATAGACAGGGGGCTGCGAACACTGAAGCTTTCTTT
TRBV27,TRBJ1-1,15,.,.,CASSPPGAMNTEAFF,TGTGCCAGCAGTCCCCCCGGAGCCATGAACACTGAAGCTTTCTTT
TRBV4-2,TRBJ2-1,15,.,.,CASSQFSGGQDEQFF,TGTGCCAGCAGCCAATTTAGTGGGGGACAAGATGAGCAGTTCTTC
TRBV25-1,TRBJ1-5,14,.,once,CASSAHRGNQPQHF,TGTGCCAGCAGTGCCCACAGGGGCAATCAGCCCCAGCATTTT
TRBV28,TRBJ2-6,18,TRBD1,few,CASSFLTLGQAGANVLTF,TGTGCCAGCAGTTTCTTAACGCTTGGACAGGCTGGGGCCAACGTCCTGACTTTC
TRBV24-1,TRBJ1-2,15,TRBD1,.,CATSDPGTGKRGYTF,TGTGCCACCAGTGATCCCGGGACAGGGAAGAGGGGCTACACCTTC
TRBV3-1/TRBV3-2,TRBJ2-3,15,TRBD1,.,CASSRMDRGTDTQYF,TGTGCCAGCAGCCGGATGGACAGGGGAACAGATACGCAGTATTTT
TRBV28,TRBJ2-7,15,TRBD1,.,CASRGEDRVAYEQYF,TGTGCCAGCAGGGGGGAGGACAGGGTTGCGTACGAGCAGTACTTC
TRBV11-2,TRBJ1-2,15,.,.,CASSLGLQGPYGYTF,TGTGCCAGCAGCTTAGGATTGCAGGGGCCCTATGGCTACACCTTC
TRBV2,TRBJ2-1,13,TRBD1,.,CASSGQGEIEQFF,TGTGCCAGCAGTGGACAGGGGGAAATTGAGCAGTTCTTC
TRBV11-2,TRBJ2-1,14,TRBD2,.,CASRTSGRGNEQFF,TGTGCCAGCAGGACTAGCGGGAGGGGTAATGAGCAGTTCTTC
TRBV27,TRBJ1-2,16,.,.,CASSPSLGPRDYGYTF,TGTGCCAGCAGTCCCTCCCTCGGCCCGAGGGACTATGGCTACACCTTC
TRBV6-5,TRBJ2-1,14,TRBD2,.,CASRLREGADEQFF,TGTGCCAGCCGTTTGCGGGAGGGTGCGGATGAGCAGTTCTTC
TRBV28,TRBJ1-1,16,.,.,CASSSSDLAGNTEAFF,TGTGCCAGCAGTTCCTCGGACCTGGCGGGCAACACTGAAGCTTTCTTT
TRBV7-2,TRBJ1-2,12,.,.,CASSLSTLSYTF,TGTGCCAGCAGCTTATCTACCCTCAGCTACACCTTC
TRBV19,TRBJ2-3,14,TRBD1,few,CASSKGQGGDTQYF,TGTGCCAGTAGTAAGGGACAGGGAGGAGATACGCAGTATTTT
TRBV18,TRBJ1-3,16,.,.,CASSPRTEPSGNTIYF,TGTGCCAGCTCACCCAGGACAGAGCCCTCCGGAAACACCATATATTTT
TRBV28,TRBJ1-2,12,.,.,CASSFLPYGYTF,TGTGCCAGCAGTTTTCTCCCCTATGGCTACACCTTC
TRBV7-9,TRBJ1-2,17,TRBD1,.,CASSLGQGAYTNYGYTF,TGTGCCAGCAGCCTAGGACAGGGGGCCTACACTAACTATGGCTACACCTTC
TRBV7-9,TRBJ2-2,11,.,.,CASRKSGELFF,TGTGCCAGCAGAAAGAGCGGGGAGCTGTTTTTT
TRBV5-1,TRBJ2-3,15,.,once,CASSLVTASTDTQYF,TGCGCCAGCAGCTTGGTTACTGCGAGCACAGATACGCAGTATTTT
TRBV19,TRBJ1-5,17,.,.,CASSPRGGGKLDQPQHF,TGTGCCAGTAGTCCCCGTGGGGGGGGGAAATTGGATCAGCCCCAGCATTTT
TRBV5-1,TRBJ2-1,16,TRBD2,once,CASSLGAGTKYNEQFF,TGCGCCAGCAGCTTGGGAGCGGGAACAAAATACAATGAGCAGTTCTTC